The TCR beta chain under discussion was sequenced for a study of graft-versus-host responses after intestinal transplantation. Study as a whole: The transplants performed in recipients were multivisceral, liver-intestinal, or isolated intestinal. Induction with anti-thymocyte globulin, then tacrolimus and steroids for about 3 years, was given to all recipients.

Study observations and caveats: Within the allografts of patients who had graft-donor T cell macrochimerism, graft-versus-host to host-versus-graft clonal ratios were high. The marrow of recipients harbored GvH clones, and ileum or blood showed some of them first.

To note about this clone: Antigen: not known.

The CDR3 sequence is 16 residues long. Looked up from germline, CDR1 is SGHDN and CDR2 is FVKESK. V dropped 0 bases and J dropped 3 bases, with 15 bases sitting between them. The data were produced by immunoSEQ multiplex PCR, yet TCRdb's version contains in-frame clones alone and is incomplete. The repertoire has tens of thousands of clones, approximately 94% of them found once; the top ten carry 0.15% to 0.2%. The clonotype comes from a human donor who was the organ donor for an intestinal transplant. The specimen comprised unstimulated CD4+ T cells sorted from spleen or lymph node cells, sampled before transplant. The chain uses TRBV14 and TRBJ2-7; TRBD2 might be the D (6 bases). DNA of the CDR3: TGTGCCAGCAGCCAAGATCGGGAGAATAGAGGCTACGAGCAGTACTTC. Amino acids: CASSQDRENRGYEQYF. The entire variable domain, with the rest obtained from reference TRBV14 and TRBJ2-7, is as follows: EAGVTQFPSHSVIEKGQTVTLRCDPISGHDNLYWYRRVMGKEIKFLLHFVKESKQDESGMPNNRFLAERTGGTYSTLKVQPAELEDSGVYFCASSQDRENRGYEQYFGPGTRLTVT.